The 27 T cell receptor beta chains below were found in one sample sequenced in a study of cytomegalovirus exposure and HLA in healthy donors. Produced via immunoSEQ multiplex PCR; TCRdb's table is partial and in-frame only. In the table there are about 360,000 clones, 86% of which are singletons. Sequenced material: PBMCs. The receptor set was obtained from a woman between 18 and 29 years old in good health and CMV-seronegative.

V is TRBV28 and J is TRBJ2-5; 8 positions match TRBD1. CDR3 length: 14 amino acids. The germline gives CDR1 MDHEN, CDR2 SYDVKM. J lost 6 bases, V lost 3 bases, and 6 bases had no gene match. CDR3 DNA: TGTGCCAGCAGTTTCCCAGGGGGCGGGCAGACCCAGTACTTC. This gives the protein CASSFPGGGQTQYF. The full variable domain, completed using reference TRBV28 and TRBJ2-5, is DVKVTQSSRYLVKRTGEKVFLECVQDMDHENMFWYRQDPGLGLRLIYFSYDVKMKEKGDIPEGYSVSREKKERFSLILESASTNQTSMYLCASSFPGGGQTQYFGPGTRLLVL.

The chain employs TRBV6-5 and TRBJ2-7; TRBD2 is a possible D gene (6 bases). Trimming took 6 bases from V and 3 from J, leaving 15 bases between them. Per germline, CDR1 MNHEY and CDR2 SVGAGI. This CDR3 contains 14 residues. The DNA of the CDR3 is TGTGCCAGCAGCCGGGGGACCCCTGGCTACGAGCAGTACTTC. This gives the protein CASSRGTPGYEQYF.

This chain uses TRBV29-1 with TRBJ1-1; TRBD1 might be the D (6 bases). CDR3 length equals 14 residues. Trimming took 6 bases from V and 0 from J, leaving 14 bases between them. Looked up from germline, CDR1 is SQVTM and CDR2 is ANQGSEA. The CDR3 bases are TGCAGCGTCCACAGGGATGCAATGAACACTGAAGCTTTCTTT. This sequence encodes CSVHRDAMNTEAFF.

The chain employs TRBV7-8 and TRBJ2-1; D not resolved. CDR3 length: 11 amino acids. V lost 3 bases, J lost 7 bases, and 4 bases lay in between. Germline CDR1 reads SGHVS; CDR2 reads FQNEAQ. CDR3 DNA: TGTGCCAGCAGCTTTATAAATGAGCAGTTCTTC. The encoded protein is CASSFINEQFF.

A note on this clone: This same CDR3 is encoded by further DNA sequences in the sample. This chain joins TRBV2 and TRBJ1-2, with a weak D call TRBD1 (6 bases). Germline V gene lookup returns CDR1 SNHLY and CDR2 FYNNEI. Trimming took 6 bases from V and 2 from J, leaving 10 bases between them. The CDR3 contains 13 residues. The chain's CDR3 is CASRGQGNYGYTF. CDR3 DNA sequence: TGTGCCAGCAGGGGGCAGGGGAACTATGGCTACACCTTC.

The gene calls are TRBV7-6 and TRBJ2-1; 11 nucleotides line up with TRBD2. Germline CDR1 SGHVS, CDR2 FNYEAQ. The junction had 5 bases not matched to a gene; V was cut back by 4 bases and J by 3 bases. The CDR3 length is 16 residues. In DNA form, the CDR3 reads TGTGCCAGCAGCTGGACTAGCGGGCGGTACTACAATGAGCAGTTCTTC. Translated, it gives CASSWTSGRYYNEQFF.

The chain recombines TRBV15 with TRBJ2-7, with D possibly TRBD1 on 7 matching bases. Trimming took 5 bases from V and 2 from J, leaving 16 bases between them. This CDR3 region has 15 residues. Germline V gene sequence: CDR1 LNHNV, CDR2 YYDKDF (reference sequence). CDR3 amino acids: CATSASGGGPYEQYF. The CDR3 DNA follows: TGTGCCACCAGCGCCAGCGGAGGGGGCCCCTACGAGCAGTACTTC.

This chain links TRBV27 with TRBJ1-3; TRBD1 matches 9 bases. The CDR3 covers 15 residues. Germline loops: CDR1 MNHEY, CDR2 SMNVEV (reference sequence). The trim removed 4 bases at V and 3 bases at J, leaving 4 bases unmatched. CDR3 sequence (DNA): TGTGCCAGCAGTTGGGGACAGGGCAATGGAAACACCATATATTTT. Translation gives CASSWGQGNGNTIYF.

The genes are TRBV27 and TRBJ2-6; D is uncertain. Trimming took 5 bases from V and 0 from J, leaving 2 bases between them. The V gene's germline CDR1 is MNHEY and CDR2 SMNVEV (reference sequence). The CDR3 contains 13 residues. The CDR3 coding sequence is TGTGCCAGCAGTCTCTCTGGGGCCAACGTCCTGACTTTC. Its translation: CASSLSGANVLTF.

The chain recombines TRBV5-4 with TRBJ1-1; no reliable D call. Germline V gene sequence: CDR1 SGHNT, CDR2 YYREEE (reference sequence). This CDR3 has 12 residues. CDR3 coding DNA: TGTGCGGAGGGATTACAGAACACTGAAGCTTTCTTT. Residues: CAEGLQNTEAFF.

This clone was found once. The gene calls are TRBV4-1 and TRBJ2-7, with TRBD2 matching 9 bases. CDR3 length: 14 amino acids. Losses at the gene ends were 2 bases for V and 4 bases for J; bases not matched to a gene: 3. CDR1 and CDR2 (germline): MGHRA, YSYEKL. CDR3 protein: CASSQSSGTYEQYF. The CDR3, as DNA: TGCGCCAGCAGCCAATCTAGCGGGACATACGAGCAGTACTTC.

The V call is TRBV5-6, the J call TRBJ2-2, with unresolved D. The CDR3 totals 13 residues. The germline V and J ends were trimmed by 2 bases and 6 bases, with 8 bases remaining between them. Germline V gene lookup returns CDR1 SGHDT and CDR2 YYEEEE. CDR3 DNA sequence: TGTGCCAGCAGCTTTATTAATTCCGGGGAGCTGTTTTTT. Residues: CASSFINSGELFF.

The chain has TRBV30 and TRBJ1-1; D remains unclear. There are 11 residues in the CDR3. Trimming pared 2 bases from V and 9 bases from J, leaving 10 bases between. The germline gives CDR1 GTSNPN, CDR2 SVGIG (reference sequence). Written as DNA, the CDR3 is TGTGCCTGGAGTCCGGTGTCGCAAGCTTTCTTT. Translation: CAWSPVSQAFF.

The chain recombines TRBV10-1 with TRBJ1-2, with a weak D call TRBD1 (5 bases). Trimming took 0 bases from V and 2 from J, leaving 10 bases between them. CDR3 length equals 15 residues. Germline V gives CDR1 WNHNN, CDR2 SYGVQD (reference sequence). In DNA, the CDR3 is TGCGCCAGCAGTGAGTCGATAGGGGCCAACTATGGCTACACCTTC. Translated: CASSESIGANYGYTF.

This chain links TRBV28 with TRBJ2-7, with D perhaps TRBD1 (5 bases). Germline V gene sequence: CDR1 MDHEN, CDR2 SYDVKM. The length of the CDR3 is 15 residues. The V end lost 4 bases, the J end lost 4 bases, and 17 bases lay between the germline ends. Written as DNA, the CDR3 is TGTGCCAGCAGTTCCGCTGGTACAGGTCGATACGAGCAGTACTTC. Encoded protein: CASSSAGTGRYEQYF.

To note about this clone: Other DNA sequences in this sample translate to the same CDR3. This chain connects TRBV7-9 to TRBJ2-1; D not resolved. The germline V gene has CDR1 SEHNR and CDR2 FQNEAQ (reference sequence). The CDR3 runs 14 residues. Trimming took 3 bases from V and 1 from J, leaving 7 bases between them. This chain's CDR3 is CASSLVSSYNEQFF. The CDR3 region has the DNA TGTGCCAGCAGCTTGGTCAGTTCCTACAATGAGCAGTTCTTC.

This chain connects TRBV19 to TRBJ1-5, with 8 nucleotides matching TRBD1. The germline V gene has CDR1 LNHDA and CDR2 SQIVND (reference sequence). The CDR3 covers 16 residues. J lost 4 bases, V lost 4 bases, and 9 bases had no gene match. The CDR3 spells CASSTERQGLNQPQHF. For the CDR3, the DNA is TGTGCCAGTAGTACTGAACGACAGGGGCTGAATCAGCCCCAGCATTTT.

V usage is TRBV6-5 and J usage is TRBJ1-2; D gene unclear. The germline gives CDR1 MNHEY, CDR2 SVGAGI. Trimming took 6 bases from V and 1 from J, leaving 15 bases between them. CDR3 length equals 15 residues. CDR3: CASRSTVLLNYGYTF. The DNA of the CDR3 is TGTGCCAGCAGGTCCACAGTTCTACTTAACTATGGCTACACCTTC.

The chain couples TRBV30 to TRBJ2-1; TRBD2 aligns across 7 bases. Losses at the gene ends were 2 bases for V and 3 bases for J; bases not matched to a gene: 13. This CDR3 comprises 17 residues. The germline V gene encodes CDR1 GTSNPN and CDR2 SVGIG (reference sequence). The CDR3 loop is CAWSTAGERYVYNEQFF. CDR3 sequence (DNA): TGTGCCTGGAGTACCGCGGGAGAAAGATACGTCTACAATGAGCAGTTCTTC.

The chain employs TRBV27 and TRBJ2-5, with unresolved D. With 6 bases removed from V and 4 bases from J, the gap between germline ends came to 9 bases. The CDR3 runs to 12 residues. Per germline, CDR1 MNHEY and CDR2 SMNVEV (reference sequence). The CDR3 nucleotides are TGTGCCAGCAGGAGGCTAGGAGAGACCCAGTACTTC. Translating it yields CASRRLGETQYF.

CDR3 in amino acids: CASTPPGGGPYEQYF. The CDR3 region has the DNA TGTGCCAGCACCCCCCCGGGGGGGGGACCCTACGAGCAGTACTTC. The gene calls are TRBV21-1 and TRBJ2-7; no DNA check was done on the table's D call, TRBD2. TRBV21-1 has pseudogene status. The CDR3 has 15 amino acids.

This clone was counted a few times. Other DNA sequences from this sample encode an identical CDR3 as well. The chain recombines TRBV7-9 with TRBJ1-3, with D possibly TRBD1 on 6 matching bases. The CDR3 is 14 residues long. Germline V gene data show CDR1 as SEHNR and CDR2 as FQNEAQ (reference sequence). Trimming took 3 bases from V and 1 from J, leaving 7 bases between them. Here the CDR3 DNA reads TGTGCCAGCAGCTTGAGGGGGTCTGGAAACACCATATATTTT. It specifies CASSLRGSGNTIYF.

V usage is TRBV6-1 and J usage is TRBJ2-7, with D maybe TRBD2 (5 bases). CDR1 is MNHNS and CDR2 is SASEGT in the germline V gene. This CDR3 has 15 residues. The ends were cut back, 7 bases at V and 6 bases at J, with 22 bases in the middle. The CDR3: CASIIHPADPSEQYF. The CDR3 coding sequence is TGTGCCAGCATAATACATCCAGCGGACCCCTCCGAGCAGTACTTC.

This rearrangement joins TRBV5-6 to TRBJ2-7, with D perhaps TRBD2 (6 bases). The CDR3 length is 15 residues. Germline CDR1 SGHDT, CDR2 YYEEEE. Trimming cost V 1 base and J 4 bases, with 15 bases left between them. The CDR3 DNA follows: TGTGCCAGCAGCTTGATTAGGGAGGAATTATACGAGCAGTACTTC. This encodes CASSLIREELYEQYF.

V and J are TRBV27 and TRBJ2-3, with D tentatively TRBD1 (5 bases). The CDR3 sequence is 13 residues long. V lost 6 bases and J lost 8, with 15 bases in between. Germline lookup yields CDR1 MNHEY and CDR2 SMNVEV (reference sequence). The chain's CDR3 is CASRTSGASTQYF. The CDR3 region has the DNA TGTGCCAGCAGGACGAGTGGGGCTAGTACGCAGTATTTT.

V gene TRBV7-9 combines with J gene TRBJ2-5, with D possibly being TRBD1 (5 bases). This CDR3 region has 15 residues. V was trimmed by 3 bases and J by 4 bases, leaving 15 bases between them. In germline, CDR1 is SEHNR, CDR2 FQNEAQ (reference sequence). The CDR3 loop reads CASSFPRLGAETQYF. The DNA of the CDR3 is TGTGCCAGCAGCTTCCCCCGGTTAGGGGCAGAGACCCAGTACTTC.

V gene TRBV10-1 combines with J gene TRBJ2-1, with no clear D. This CDR3 comprises 11 residues. Trimming took 0 bases from V and 9 from J, leaving 3 bases between them. CDR1 and CDR2 from the germline V gene are WNHNN and SYGVQD (reference sequence). In DNA, the CDR3 is TGCGCCAGCAGTGAGTCTAGTGAGCAGTTCTTC. Its protein is CASSESSEQFF.